Below, 12 T cell receptor beta chains from the same sample are listed, as sequenced in a study of somatic reversion in DOCK8 deficiency. From 95 to 100 ng genomic DNA, TRB libraries were made by one-step EuroClonality-NGS amplicon PCR. One entry per CDR3 protein, called by TCRdb with MiXCR from the multiplex PCR reads. Found here are over a thousand distinct CDR3 sequences, approximately 17% of them singletons; the top ten hold about 76%. The source material was blood. These receptors were collected from a human donor with DOCK8 deficiency.

This clonotype was counted at least ten times. This chain links TRBV14 with TRBJ1-1; 7 bases fit TRBD1. The V gene's germline CDR1 is SGHDN and CDR2 FVKESK. The CDR3 loop spans 16 amino acids. Trimming cost V 5 bases and J 7 bases; bases outside gene matches: 16. The CDR3 sequence is CASSDPSFQGGSEAFF. Written as DNA, the CDR3 is TGTGCCAGCAGCGACCCTTCGTTTCAGGGGGGGAGTGAAGCTTTCTTT.

The gene calls are TRBV30 and TRBJ2-7, with a weak D call TRBD2 (5 bases). This CDR3 region has 11 residues. Germline-derived CDR1 and CDR2 are GTSNPN and SVGIG (reference sequence). The germline V and J ends were trimmed by 4 bases and 6 bases, with 10 bases remaining between them. This CDR3 is CAWKLRGEQYF. The CDR3 DNA reads as TGTGCCTGGAAACTCCGGGGCGAGCAGTACTTC.

There are many counts of this clonotype. This chain uses TRBV4-2 with TRBJ1-2, with unresolved D. This CDR3 comprises 14 residues. CDR1 is LGHNA and CDR2 is YNFKEQ in the germline V gene. The germline V and J ends were trimmed by 3 bases and 3 bases, with 11 bases remaining between them. This CDR3 is CASSQRPQDYGYTF. The CDR3 nucleotides read TGTGCCAGCAGCCAGAGGCCGCAGGACTATGGCTACACCTTC.

This clonotype rates as medium-sized. Written as DNA, the CDR3 is TGTGCCAGCAGCCTTCTATCCGGGACAGGGTCGAATGGCTACACCTTC. It is translated as CASSLLSGTGSNGYTF. The V gene is TRBV5-6, the J gene TRBJ1-2; 9 nucleotides match TRBD1. Trimming cost V 4 bases and J 6 bases; bases outside gene matches: 13. CDR3 length equals 16 residues. Per the germline V gene, CDR1 is SGHDT and CDR2 is YYEEEE.

This clonotype was picked up one time. At one of its ends the junction is not consistent with the germline gene, which may arise from a read error. V is TRBV4-3 and J is TRBJ1-2; 8 positions agree with TRBD1. The CDR3 runs 16 residues. The germline V gene has CDR1 LGHNA and CDR2 YSLEER. DNA of the CDR3: TGCGCCAGCAGCCAAGACAGGGGGCGACTTAACTGTGGCTACACCTTC. Protein sequence: CASSQDRGRLNCGYTF.

Relative to its sample, this clonotype is large. CDR3 sequence: CAISESKGNGYTF. In DNA form, the CDR3 reads TGTGCCATCAGTGAGTCAAAGGGGAATGGCTACACCTTC. This chain connects TRBV10-3 to TRBJ1-2; D is possibly TRBD1 (5 bases). Germline-derived CDR1 and CDR2 are ENHRY and SYGVKD. V gave up 0 bases and J gave up 6 bases, with 8 bases separating them. CDR3 size: 13 residues.

The chain recombines TRBV6-2 or TRBV6-3 with TRBJ1-1; D is ambiguous. The germline V gene encodes CDR1 MNHEY and CDR2 SVGEGT. The V gene lost 4 bases and the J gene lost 4 bases, with 25 bases spanning the gap. This CDR3 region has 18 residues. CDR3 sequence: CASSSLGLSKRRVTEAFF. In DNA, the CDR3 is TGTGCCAGCAGTTCACTTGGACTATCCAAACGACGGGTCACTGAAGCTTTCTTT.

This clonotype was recorded at least ten times. V is TRBV7-9 and J is TRBJ1-4, with a tentative D call TRBD1 (6 bases). Looked up from germline, CDR1 is SEHNR and CDR2 is FQNEAQ (reference sequence). Trimming removed 6 bases at V and 7 bases at J, with 12 bases between. The CDR3 is made up of 13 amino acids. The CDR3 coding sequence is TGTGCCAGCAGGGGGGCATGGGGTGAAAAACTGTTTTTT. Its translation: CASRGAWGEKLFF.

The V call is TRBV18, the J call TRBJ2-7; 7 nucleotides align to TRBD2. This CDR3 is built from 16 residues. V lost 1 base and J lost 0; bases outside the gene matches: 6. In germline, CDR1 is KGHSH, CDR2 LQKENI. The CDR3 nucleotides read TGTGCCAGCTCACCACTTTTGCGGGGGAGCTCCTACGAGCAGTACTTC. Translated, it gives CASSPLLRGSSYEQYF.

This clonotype was seen many times. The V call is TRBV2, the J call TRBJ1-2; possibly TRBD1 for D (5 bases). The V gene lost 2 bases and the J gene lost 1 base, with 17 bases spanning the gap. The CDR3 runs 17 residues. The germline CDR1 and CDR2 sequences are SNHLY and FYNNEI. In DNA, the CDR3 is TGTGCCAGCAGTGAATCTCGCCCGTTGGGGGTTAACTATGGCTACACCTTC. Translating gives CASSESRPLGVNYGYTF.

A note on this clonotype: One end of the junction fails to match germline, which may point to a read error. The chain is built from TRBV3-1 and TRBJ1-4; no definite D call. Germline V lookup: CDR1 LGHDT, CDR2 YNNKEL (reference sequence). The CDR3 is made up of 14 amino acids. The CDR3 sequence: CSSSPSWSREKLFF. The DNA of the CDR3 is TGTTCCAGCAGCCCCTCCTGGAGTCGTGAAAAACTGTTTTTT.

At least ten counts were recorded for this clonotype. This chain uses TRBV19 with TRBJ2-7; 7 bases map to TRBD1. V lost 7 bases and J lost 1; bases outside the gene matches: 4. The CDR3 is 13 residues long. Germline loops: CDR1 LNHDA, CDR2 SQIVND (reference sequence). The CDR3 bases are TGTGCCAGTAATCACAGGGGTTCCTACGAGCAGTACTTC. This sequence encodes CASNHRGSYEQYF.